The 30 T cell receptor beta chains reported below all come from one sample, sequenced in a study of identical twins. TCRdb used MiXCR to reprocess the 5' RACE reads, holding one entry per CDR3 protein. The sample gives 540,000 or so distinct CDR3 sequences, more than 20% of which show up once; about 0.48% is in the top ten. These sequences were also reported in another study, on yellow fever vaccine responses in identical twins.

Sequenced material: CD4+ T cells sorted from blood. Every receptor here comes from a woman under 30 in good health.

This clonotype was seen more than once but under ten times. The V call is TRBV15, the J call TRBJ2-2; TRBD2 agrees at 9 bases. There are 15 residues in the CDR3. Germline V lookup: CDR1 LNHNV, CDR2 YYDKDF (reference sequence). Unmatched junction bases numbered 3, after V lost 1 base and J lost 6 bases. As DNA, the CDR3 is TGTGCCACCAGCAGAGTAGCGGGAGTCCCCGGGGAGCTGTTTTTT. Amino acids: CATSRVAGVPGELFF. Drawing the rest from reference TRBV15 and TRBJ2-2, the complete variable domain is DAMVIQNPRYQVTQFGKPVTLSCSQTLNHNVMYWYQQKSSQAPKLLFHYYDKDFNNEADTPDNFQSRRPNTSFCFLDIRSPGLGDTAMYLCATSRVAGVPGELFFGEGSRLTVL.

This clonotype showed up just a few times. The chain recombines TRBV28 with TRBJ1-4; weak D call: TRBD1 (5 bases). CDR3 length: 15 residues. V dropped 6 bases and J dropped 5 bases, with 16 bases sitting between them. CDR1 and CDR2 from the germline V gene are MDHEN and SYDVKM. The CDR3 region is CASSSGDSLNEKLFF. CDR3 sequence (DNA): TGTGCCAGCAGCTCTGGAGACAGTCTCAATGAAAAACTGTTTTTT.

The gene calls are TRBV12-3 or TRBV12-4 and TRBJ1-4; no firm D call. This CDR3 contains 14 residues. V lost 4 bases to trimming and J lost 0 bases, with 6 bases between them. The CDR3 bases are TGTGCCAGCAGTTCCGACGCAACTAATGAAAAACTGTTTTTT. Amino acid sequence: CASSSDATNEKLFF.

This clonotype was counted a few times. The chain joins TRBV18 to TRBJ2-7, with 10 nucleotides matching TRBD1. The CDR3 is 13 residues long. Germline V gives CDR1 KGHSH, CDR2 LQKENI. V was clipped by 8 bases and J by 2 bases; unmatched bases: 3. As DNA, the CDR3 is TGTGCCAGCGGAGGACAGGGGGCCTACGAGCAGTACTTC. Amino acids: CASGGQGAYEQYF.

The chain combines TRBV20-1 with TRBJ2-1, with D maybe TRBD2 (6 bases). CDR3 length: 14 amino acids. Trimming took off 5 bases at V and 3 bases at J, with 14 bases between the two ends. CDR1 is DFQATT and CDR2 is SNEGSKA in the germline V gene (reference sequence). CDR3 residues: CSASGTRNYNEQFF. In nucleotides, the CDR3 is TGCAGTGCTTCTGGGACTCGCAACTACAATGAGCAGTTCTTC.

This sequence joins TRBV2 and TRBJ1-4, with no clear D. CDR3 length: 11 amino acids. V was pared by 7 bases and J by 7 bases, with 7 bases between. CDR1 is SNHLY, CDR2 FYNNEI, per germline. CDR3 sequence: CASTWSEKLFF. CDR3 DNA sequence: TGTGCCAGCACCTGGAGTGAAAAACTGTTTTTT.

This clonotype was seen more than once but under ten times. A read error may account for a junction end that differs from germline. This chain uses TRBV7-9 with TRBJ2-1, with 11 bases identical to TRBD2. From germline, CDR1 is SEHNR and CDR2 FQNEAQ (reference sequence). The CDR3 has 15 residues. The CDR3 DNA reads TGTGCCAGCATCTTAACACTAGCGGGAGCGAATGAGCAGTTCTTC. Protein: CASILTLAGANEQFF.

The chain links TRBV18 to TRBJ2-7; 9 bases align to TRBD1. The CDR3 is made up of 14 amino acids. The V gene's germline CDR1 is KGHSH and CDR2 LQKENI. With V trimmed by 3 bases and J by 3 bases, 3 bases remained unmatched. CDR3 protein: CASSPDRGIYEQYF. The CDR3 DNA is TGTGCCAGCTCACCCGACAGGGGGATCTACGAGCAGTACTTC.

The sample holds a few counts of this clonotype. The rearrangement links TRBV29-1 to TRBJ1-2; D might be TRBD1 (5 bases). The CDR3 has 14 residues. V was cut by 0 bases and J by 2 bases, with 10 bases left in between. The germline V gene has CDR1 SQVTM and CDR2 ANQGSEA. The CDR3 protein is CSVEDRAGNYGYTF. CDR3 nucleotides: TGCAGCGTTGAAGACAGGGCCGGAAACTATGGCTACACCTTC.

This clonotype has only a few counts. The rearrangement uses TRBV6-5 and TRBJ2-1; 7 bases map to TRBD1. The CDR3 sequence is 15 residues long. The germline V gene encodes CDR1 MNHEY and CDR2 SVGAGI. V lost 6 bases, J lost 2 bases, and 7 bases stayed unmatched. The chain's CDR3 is CASREQGFPYNEQFF. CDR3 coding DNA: TGTGCCAGCAGGGAACAGGGGTTCCCCTACAATGAGCAGTTCTTC.

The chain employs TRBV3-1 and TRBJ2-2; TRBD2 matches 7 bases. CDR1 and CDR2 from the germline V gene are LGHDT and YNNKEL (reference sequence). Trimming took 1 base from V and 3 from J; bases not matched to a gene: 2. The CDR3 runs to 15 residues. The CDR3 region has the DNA TGTGCCAGCAGCCAAGGTCTAGCGGACACCGGGGAGCTGTTTTTT. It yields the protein CASSQGLADTGELFF.

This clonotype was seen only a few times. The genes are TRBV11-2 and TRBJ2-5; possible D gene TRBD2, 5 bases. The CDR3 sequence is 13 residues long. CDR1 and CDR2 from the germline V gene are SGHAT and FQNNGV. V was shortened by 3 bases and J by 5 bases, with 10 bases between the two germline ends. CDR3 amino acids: CASSLMRGETQYF. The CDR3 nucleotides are TGTGCCAGCAGCTTGATGCGCGGGGAGACCCAGTACTTC.

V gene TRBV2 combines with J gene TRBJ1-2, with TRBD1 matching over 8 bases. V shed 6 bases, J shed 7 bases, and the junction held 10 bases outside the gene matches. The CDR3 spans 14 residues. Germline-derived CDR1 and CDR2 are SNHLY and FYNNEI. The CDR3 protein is CASRSGGVNFGYTF. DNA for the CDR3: TGTGCCAGCAGATCAGGGGGCGTGAATTTTGGCTACACCTTC.

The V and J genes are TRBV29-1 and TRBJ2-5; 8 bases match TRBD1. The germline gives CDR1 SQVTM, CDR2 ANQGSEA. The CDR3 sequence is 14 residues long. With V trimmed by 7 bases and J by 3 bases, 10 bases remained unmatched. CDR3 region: CSARAGGVEETQYF. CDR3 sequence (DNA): TGCAGCGCTCGTGCAGGGGGCGTGGAAGAGACCCAGTACTTC.

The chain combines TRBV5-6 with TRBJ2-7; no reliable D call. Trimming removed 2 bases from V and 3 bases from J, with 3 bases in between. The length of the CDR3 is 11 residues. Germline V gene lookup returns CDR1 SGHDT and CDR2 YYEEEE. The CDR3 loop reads CASSFIYEQYF. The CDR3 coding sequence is TGTGCCAGCAGCTTCATCTACGAGCAGTACTTC.

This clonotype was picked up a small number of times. The CDR3 region has the DNA TGTGCCAGCAGCCCCCGTCTCCTAGCGGGCCCTTACAATGAGCAGTTCTTC. Its protein product is CASSPRLLAGPYNEQFF. This rearrangement joins TRBV4-2 to TRBJ2-1, with TRBD2 identical over 8 bases. Trimming at V came to 4 bases and at J to 4 bases, leaving 12 bases not matched to a gene. Germline CDR1 reads LGHNA; CDR2 reads YNFKEQ. This CDR3 is built from 17 residues.

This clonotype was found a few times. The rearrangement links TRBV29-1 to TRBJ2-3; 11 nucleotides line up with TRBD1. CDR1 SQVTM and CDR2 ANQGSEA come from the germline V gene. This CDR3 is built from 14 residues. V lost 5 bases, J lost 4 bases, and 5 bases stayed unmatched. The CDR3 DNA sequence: TGCAGCGTTTCGGACAGGGGGCGGTCAGATACGCAGTATTTT. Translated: CSVSDRGRSDTQYF.

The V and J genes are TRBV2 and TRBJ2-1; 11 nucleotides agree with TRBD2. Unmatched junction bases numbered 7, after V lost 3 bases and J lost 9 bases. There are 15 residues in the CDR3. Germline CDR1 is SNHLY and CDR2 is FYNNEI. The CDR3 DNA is TGTGCCAGCAGTGATTTAGCGGGAGGGCATAGTGAGCAGTTCTTC. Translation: CASSDLAGGHSEQFF.

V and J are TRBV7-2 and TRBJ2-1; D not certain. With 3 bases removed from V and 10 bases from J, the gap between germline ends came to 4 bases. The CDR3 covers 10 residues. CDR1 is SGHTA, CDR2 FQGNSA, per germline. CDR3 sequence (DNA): TGTGCCAGCAGCTTCCCCGAGCAGTTCTTC. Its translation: CASSFPEQFF. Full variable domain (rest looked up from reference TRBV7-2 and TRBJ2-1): GAGVSQSPSNKVTEKGKDVELRCDPISGHTALYWYRQSLGQGLEFLIYFQGNSAPDKSGLPSDRFSAERTGGSVSTLTIQRTQQEDSAVYLCASSFPEQFFGPGTRLTVL.

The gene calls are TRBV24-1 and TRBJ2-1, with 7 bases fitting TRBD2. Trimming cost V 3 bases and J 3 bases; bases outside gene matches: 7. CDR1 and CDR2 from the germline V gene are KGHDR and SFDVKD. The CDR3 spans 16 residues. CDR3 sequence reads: CATSDRPTSVYNEQFF. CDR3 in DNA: TGTGCCACCAGTGATAGACCAACTAGCGTCTACAATGAGCAGTTCTTC.

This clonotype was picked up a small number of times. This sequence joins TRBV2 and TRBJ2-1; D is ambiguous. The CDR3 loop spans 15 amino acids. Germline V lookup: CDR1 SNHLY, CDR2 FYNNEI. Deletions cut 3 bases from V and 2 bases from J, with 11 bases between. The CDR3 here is CASSEVQRTYNEQFF. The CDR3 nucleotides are TGTGCCAGCAGTGAGGTACAGAGAACCTACAATGAGCAGTTCTTC.

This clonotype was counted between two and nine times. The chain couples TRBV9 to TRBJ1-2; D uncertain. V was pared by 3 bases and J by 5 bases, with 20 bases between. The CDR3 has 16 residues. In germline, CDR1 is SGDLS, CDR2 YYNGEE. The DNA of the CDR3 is TGTGCCAGCAGCGGATTCCGGAAAGAACGAGGGTATGGCTACACCTTC. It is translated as CASSGFRKERGYGYTF.

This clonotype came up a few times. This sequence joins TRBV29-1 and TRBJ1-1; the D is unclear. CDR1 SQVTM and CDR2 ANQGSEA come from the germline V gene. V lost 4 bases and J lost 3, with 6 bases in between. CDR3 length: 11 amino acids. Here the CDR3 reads CSVVPDTEAFF. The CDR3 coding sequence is TGCAGCGTTGTTCCGGACACTGAAGCTTTCTTT.

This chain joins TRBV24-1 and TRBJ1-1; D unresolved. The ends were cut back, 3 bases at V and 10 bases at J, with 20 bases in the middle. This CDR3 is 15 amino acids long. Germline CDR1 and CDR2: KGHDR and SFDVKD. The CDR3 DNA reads TGTGCCACCAGTGATAAGGCATCGAGGAGCGGTGTAGCTTTCTTT. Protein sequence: CATSDKASRSGVAFF.

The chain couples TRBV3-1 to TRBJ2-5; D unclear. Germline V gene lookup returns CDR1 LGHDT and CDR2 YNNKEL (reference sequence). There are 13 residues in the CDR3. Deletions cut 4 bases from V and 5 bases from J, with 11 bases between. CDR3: CASSRGLLETQYF. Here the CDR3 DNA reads TGTGCCAGCAGCCGGGGTCTACTCGAGACCCAGTACTTC.

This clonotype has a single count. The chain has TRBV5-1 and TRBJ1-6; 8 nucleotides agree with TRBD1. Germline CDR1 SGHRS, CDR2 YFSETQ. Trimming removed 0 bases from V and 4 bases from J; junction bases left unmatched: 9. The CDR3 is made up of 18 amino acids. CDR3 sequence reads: CASSLGTTGVRYNSPLHF. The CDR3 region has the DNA TGCGCCAGCAGCTTGGGCACGACAGGGGTGCGATATAATTCACCCCTCCACTTT.

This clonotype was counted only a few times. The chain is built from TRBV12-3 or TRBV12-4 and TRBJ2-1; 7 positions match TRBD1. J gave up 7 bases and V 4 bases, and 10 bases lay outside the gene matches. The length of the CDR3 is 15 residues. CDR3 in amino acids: CASSSRGTLGNEQFF. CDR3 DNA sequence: TGTGCCAGCAGTTCCAGGGGGACCCTGGGGAATGAGCAGTTCTTC.

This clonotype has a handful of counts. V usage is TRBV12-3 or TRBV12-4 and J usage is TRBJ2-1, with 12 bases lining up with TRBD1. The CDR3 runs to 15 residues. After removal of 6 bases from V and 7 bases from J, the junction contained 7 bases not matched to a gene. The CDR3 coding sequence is TGTGCCAGCAGCTGGGGACAGGGGGCTTCTAATGAGCAGTTCTTC. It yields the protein CASSWGQGASNEQFF.

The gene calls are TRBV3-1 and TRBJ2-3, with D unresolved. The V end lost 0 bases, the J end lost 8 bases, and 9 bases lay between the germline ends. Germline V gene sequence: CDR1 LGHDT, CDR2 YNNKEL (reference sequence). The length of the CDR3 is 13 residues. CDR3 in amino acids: CASSQDLGSTQYF. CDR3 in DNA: TGTGCCAGCAGCCAAGATTTGGGGTCTACGCAGTATTTT.

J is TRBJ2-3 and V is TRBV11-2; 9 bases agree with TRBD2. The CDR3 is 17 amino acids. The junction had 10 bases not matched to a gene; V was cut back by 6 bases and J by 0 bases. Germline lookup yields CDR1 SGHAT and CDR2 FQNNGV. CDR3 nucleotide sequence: TGTGCCAGCAGGTTTCTAGCGGGGCGGGGGAGCACAGATACGCAGTATTTT. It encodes CASRFLAGRGSTDTQYF.